This section outlines one TCR beta chain sequence together with its context. Its cognate antigen is unknown. V dropped 4 bases and J dropped 2; count of bases not matched to a gene: 11. Germline lookup yields CDR1 LGHNT and CDR2 FRNRAP. This CDR3 region has 16 residues. The data were taken from a study of graft-versus-host responses after intestinal transplantation. Study-wide context: Recipients underwent multivisceral, liver-intestinal, or isolated intestinal transplants. The study gave all recipients anti-thymocyte globulin induction, then tacrolimus and steroids for roughly 3 years. Study-level findings and limits: Allograft clonal ratios (graft-versus-host to host-versus-graft) were high in patients who had graft-donor T cell macrochimerism. The authors found GvH clones in recipient marrow, some appearing first in ileum or blood.

Sequenced by immunoSEQ multiplex PCR; TCRdb stores in-frame clones only, minus some. The table shows under 75,000 clones, with around 86% occurring only once. Graft tissue was processed to release intraepithelial and lamina propria lymphocytes. The V and J genes are TRBV12-5 and TRBJ2-7; the match to TRBD1 covers 7 bases. This material consisted of ileum tissue, taken approximately 56 weeks after transplant. The receptor was derived from a human patient who received an intestinal transplant, so some T cells may come from the graft donor. CDR3 in DNA: TGTGCTAGTGGTTCCTTTTCCAGGGGGATCGCCTACGAGCAGTACTTC. It encodes CASGSFSRGIAYEQYF.